This T cell receptor beta chain was captured by sequencing in a study of CD8 T cells in ankylosing spondylitis. General study points: Characteristic of ankylosing spondylitis blood, it appeared, was a TCR beta motif comprising fewer than 10 highly homologous variants. Before this, some motif variants had been reported in reactive arthritis synovial fluid and blood. Clones that were linked to disease were CD8+ and were relatively rare in peripheral blood.

With 4 bases removed from V and 6 bases from J, the gap between germline ends came to 2 bases. The CDR3 sequence is 11 residues long. Germline V gene lookup returns CDR1 KGHDR and CDR2 SFDVKD. TCRdb used MiXCR to reprocess the 5' RACE reads, holding one entry per CDR3 protein. The top ten clones hold nearly 7% of a sample with approximately 540,000 distinct CDR3 sequences, about 13% of them seen once. Comment on this clonotype: No antigen is known for it.

The specimen sequenced was blood, either unsorted or a sorted T cell fraction (not recorded which). The sequence derives from a male donor with ankylosing spondylitis. The genes are TRBV24-1 and TRBJ2-2, with no clear D. CDR3 in DNA: TGTGCCACCAGTGACTCCGGGGAGCTGTTTTTT. This codes for CATSDSGELFF.